Sequencing of this T cell receptor beta chain was carried out in a study of OX40 agonist ivuxolimab in advanced cancers. Findings and caveats of the study: More expanded clones were found, on average, in CD8+ than in CD4+ T cells.

Comment on this clone: Its antigen remains unknown.

Measured with immunoSEQ multiplex PCR; TCRdb has only the in-frame clones, and not every one. Seen here are roughly 80,000 clones, about 89% observed once, and the top ten hold around 0.4%. This TCR was sampled from an adult with an advanced solid tumor such as melanoma, head and neck, liver or kidney cancer. Here the sequenced sample was CD4+ or CD8+ T cells sorted from blood, taken in a trial of the OX40 agonist ivuxolimab.

The CDR3 spells CASSTGTRRSTDTQYF. CDR3 nucleotide sequence: TGTGCCAGCTCAACCGGGACTCGCCGAAGCACAGATACGCAGTATTTT. V usage is TRBV18 and J usage is TRBJ2-3; tentative D call: TRBD2 (6 bases). The CDR3 is 16 residues long. From germline, CDR1 is KGHSH and CDR2 LQKENI. With 5 bases removed from V and 0 bases from J, the gap between germline ends came to 15 bases.